The rows below give T cell receptor beta chains drawn from one sample of a study of early T cells in non-severe SARS-CoV-2 infection. Via MiXCR, TCRdb re-called the 5' RACE reads, giving one row per CDR3 protein. The table shows approximately 28,000 distinct CDR3 sequences, with under 5% occurring only once. The specimen sequenced was whole blood. The receptors were sampled from an adult who was a healthcare worker with PCR-confirmed SARS-CoV-2 infection or an uninfected control (not recorded which). Each CDR3 is given with its conserved first and last residue. The D gene is left open where the match is weak. Clone size is shown for a subset of rows, as once, few, many or a class of expanded clone.

clone_size	v_call	d_call	j_call	cdr3_aa	cdr3_nt
many	TRBV30	-	TRBJ2-5	CAWSGTDQETQYF	TGTGCCTGGAGTGGCACCGATCAAGAGACCCAGTACTTC
-	TRBV12-3/TRBV12-4	TRBD2	TRBJ2-5	CASSPQQREYQETQYF	TGTGCCAGCAGTCCCCAGCAGCGGGAATACCAAGAGACCCAGTACTTC
many	TRBV7-6	TRBD1	TRBJ1-2	CASRIIPGHRGNNGYTF	TGTGCCAGCAGGATTATTCCGGGACACAGGGGTAACAATGGCTACACCTTC
many	TRBV29-1	-	TRBJ2-1	CSAEGGNAGPYNEQFF	TGCAGCGCTGAAGGGGGTAATGCAGGGCCCTACAATGAGCAGTTCTTC
many	TRBV4-3	-	TRBJ2-2	CASSQEPIGGVTGELFF	TGCGCCAGCAGCCAAGAACCGATAGGAGGGGTCACCGGGGAGCTGTTTTTT
many	TRBV29-1	-	TRBJ1-4	CSAQGGTGREKLFF	TGCAGCGCTCAAGGCGGAACAGGGAGGGAAAAACTGTTTTTT
many	TRBV11-1	-	TRBJ1-1	CASSLQGEAFF	TGTGCCAGCAGCTTACAGGGTGAAGCTTTCTTT
few	TRBV7-9	-	TRBJ2-3	CASSPSSGGGDTQYF	TGTGCCAGCAGCCCTTCTAGCGGAGGGGGGGATACGCAGTATTTT
-	TRBV7-6	TRBD1	TRBJ1-1	CASSLALLRQGGTEAFF	TGTGCCAGCAGCTTAGCGCTGCTTCGGCAGGGGGGGACTGAAGCTTTCTTT
few	TRBV20-1	TRBD1	TRBJ1-2	CSATRGLNYGYTF	TGCAGTGCAACCAGGGGGCTGAACTATGGCTACACCTTC
many	TRBV19	-	TRBJ2-6	CASSMKTGTTGANVLTF	TGTGCCAGTAGTATGAAGACAGGAACTACTGGGGCCAACGTCCTGACTTTC
many	TRBV3-1	TRBD1	TRBJ1-1	CASRKQGQAFF	TGTGCCAGCCGCAAACAGGGGCAAGCTTTCTTT
many	TRBV5-1	-	TRBJ2-1	CASALWTQSSYNEQFF	TGCGCCAGCGCCCTCTGGACGCAGAGCTCCTACAATGAGCAGTTCTTC
-	TRBV13	-	TRBJ2-2	CASGPGRYTGELFF	TGTGCCAGCGGGCCCGGGCGCTACACCGGGGAGCTGTTTTTT
few	TRBV2	TRBD1	TRBJ1-5	CASSDRENQPQHF	TGTGCCAGCTCCGACAGGGAAAATCAGCCCCAGCATTTT
many	TRBV5-1	TRBD1	TRBJ2-1	CASSGQGSAGSYNEQFF	TGCGCCAGCAGCGGACAGGGATCCGCGGGATCCTACAATGAGCAGTTCTTC
many	TRBV11-2	-	TRBJ2-3	CASSQTGGGTDTQYF	TGTGCCAGCAGCCAAACAGGGGGGGGCACAGATACGCAGTATTTT
many	TRBV7-8	TRBD1	TRBJ2-1	CASRSYVGQVVHEQFF	TGTGCCAGCAGATCTTACGTGGGACAGGTAGTCCATGAGCAGTTCTTC
few	TRBV12-3/TRBV12-4	TRBD1	TRBJ1-6	CASSLADRVNSPLHF	TGTGCCAGCAGTTTAGCCGACAGGGTTAATTCACCCCTCCACTTT
many	TRBV7-9	-	TRBJ2-1	CASSPPSWKVDPNEQFF	TGTGCCAGCAGTCCCCCTAGTTGGAAGGTTGACCCCAATGAGCAGTTCTTC
medium-sized	TRBV3-1	TRBD2	TRBJ2-1	CASSPSGLYNEQFF	TGTGCCAGCAGTCCTAGCGGCTTATACAATGAGCAGTTCTTC
many	TRBV27	-	TRBJ1-2	CASSLSRTPNYGYTF	TGTGCCAGCAGTTTATCCCGAACACCTAACTATGGCTACACCTTC
many	TRBV20-1	-	TRBJ2-4	CSAVVASGAKNIQYF	TGCAGTGCCGTCGTGGCCTCAGGGGCCAAAAACATTCAGTACTTC
many	TRBV10-3	-	TRBJ2-6	CAPDRSGANVLTF	TGTGCCCCTGATCGATCTGGGGCCAACGTCCTGACTTTC
few	TRBV19	-	TRBJ1-2	CASSIDHAGSYGYTF	TGTGCCAGTAGTATAGATCATGCTGGGAGCTATGGCTACACCTTC
many	TRBV5-4	TRBD2	TRBJ2-3	CASSPGLAGGPGTDTQYF	TGTGCCAGCAGCCCAGGACTAGCGGGAGGGCCCGGCACAGATACGCAGTATTTT
many	TRBV7-2	-	TRBJ2-2	CASSLGSGGKGPGELFF	TGTGCCAGCAGCTTAGGATCTGGCGGGAAGGGCCCCGGGGAGCTGTTTTTT
many	TRBV5-1	TRBD2	TRBJ2-3	CASSLDTSGITDTQYF	TGCGCCAGCAGCTTGGACACTAGCGGGATAACAGATACGCAGTATTTT
many	TRBV6-5	TRBD1	TRBJ2-5	CASSYSPGQGVETQYF	TGTGCCAGCAGTTACTCACCTGGACAGGGGGTAGAGACCCAGTACTTC
-	TRBV7-2	TRBD2	TRBJ2-7	CASSLGPGLAVSYEQYF	TGTGCCAGCAGCTTGGGGCCGGGACTAGCGGTCTCCTACGAGCAGTACTTC
medium-sized	TRBV10-1	-	TRBJ2-3	CASSEGVGRTDTQYF	TGCGCCAGCAGTGAGGGGGTCGGGCGAACAGATACGCAGTATTTT
many	TRBV7-2	-	TRBJ1-3	CASSLGRDSGNTIYF	TGTGCCAGCAGCTTAGGCAGGGACTCTGGAAACACCATATATTTT
many	TRBV7-3	-	TRBJ2-2	CASSPETGFFSGGELFF	TGTGCCAGCAGCCCCGAAACAGGGTTTTTTTCTGGCGGGGAGCTGTTTTTT
many	TRBV6-2/TRBV6-3	TRBD2	TRBJ2-1	CASSYGGEAYNEQFF	TGTGCCAGCAGTTATGGGGGGGAAGCCTACAATGAGCAGTTCTTC
many	TRBV5-1	-	TRBJ2-3	CASSTVGTDTQYF	TGCGCCAGCAGCACCGTGGGCACAGATACGCAGTATTTT
many	TRBV5-6	-	TRBJ1-5	CASSLSGNQPQHF	TGTGCCAGCAGCTTGTCTGGGAATCAGCCCCAGCATTTT
many	TRBV3-1	-	TRBJ1-2	CASSQGRGYTF	TGTGCCAGCAGCCAAGGGCGTGGCTACACCTTC
medium-sized	TRBV29-1	-	TRBJ2-7	CSVSIAGEQYF	TGCAGCGTTTCGATCGCGGGTGAGCAGTACTTC
many	TRBV7-3	TRBD2	TRBJ2-3	CASSLAGGTDTQYF	TGTGCCAGCAGCTTAGCGGGAGGGACAGATACGCAGTATTTT
medium-sized	TRBV20-1	TRBD1	TRBJ1-4	CSAFLSRDRFGEKLFF	TGCAGTGCTTTCTTGTCCCGGGACAGGTTCGGGGAAAAACTGTTTTTT
many	TRBV27	TRBD1	TRBJ2-7	CASRLQTGAAYEQYF	TGTGCCAGCAGGCTCCAGACAGGGGCCGCCTACGAGCAGTACTTC
many	TRBV10-2	TRBD2	TRBJ2-1	CASASGRASYNEQFF	TGCGCCAGCGCGAGCGGGAGGGCGTCCTACAATGAGCAGTTCTTC
-	TRBV4-2	TRBD2	TRBJ2-7	CASSQGQLADLSYEQYF	TGTGCCAGCAGCCAAGGGCAACTAGCGGATCTCTCCTACGAGCAGTACTTC
-	TRBV4-1	TRBD1	TRBJ1-5	CASSLYTGTANQPQHF	TGCGCCAGCAGCCTTTACACCGGGACAGCAAATCAGCCCCAGCATTTT
many	TRBV7-2	TRBD2	TRBJ2-1	CASSLWTSGSNEQFF	TGTGCCAGCAGCTTATGGACTAGCGGAAGCAATGAGCAGTTCTTC
many	TRBV28	TRBD1	TRBJ2-7	CASETGARLIGEQYF	TGTGCCAGCGAAACAGGGGCGCGTCTAATAGGCGAGCAGTACTTC
many	TRBV7-6	-	TRBJ2-1	CASSLEPGDEQFF	TGTGCCAGCAGCTTGGAGCCGGGGGATGAGCAGTTCTTC
many	TRBV29-1	-	TRBJ2-1	CSAGQFNNEQFF	TGCAGCGCTGGACAGTTCAACAATGAGCAGTTCTTC
many	TRBV29-1	TRBD1	TRBJ1-1	CSVVPGQGEAFF	TGCAGCGTTGTCCCGGGACAGGGTGAAGCTTTCTTT
many	TRBV18	-	TRBJ1-1	CASSPSQVGQAFF	TGTGCCAGCTCACCATCTCAGGTTGGGCAAGCTTTCTTT
medium-sized	TRBV11-2	-	TRBJ1-1	CASSSLGGQWNTEAFF	TGTGCCAGCAGCTCCCTAGGGGGACAATGGAACACTGAAGCTTTCTTT
few	TRBV30	-	TRBJ1-3	CAWSTTWGSGNTIYF	TGTGCCTGGAGCACCACTTGGGGAAGTGGAAACACCATATATTTT
many	TRBV6-2/TRBV6-3	-	TRBJ2-5	CASSGRGKVAQYF	TGTGCCAGCTCGGGCCGGGGAAAGGTGGCCCAGTACTTC
many	TRBV29-1	TRBD2	TRBJ2-3	CSVDVSGRLADTQYF	TGCAGCGTTGACGTTAGCGGGAGGTTGGCAGATACGCAGTATTTT
many	TRBV3-1	TRBD1	TRBJ1-6	CASSKRDSNSPLHF	TGTGCCAGCAGCAAGCGGGACAGTAATTCACCCCTCCACTTT